This T cell receptor beta chain was captured by sequencing in a study of control samples from healthy donors and cancer patients. Data came from immunoSEQ multiplex PCR; TCRdb stores just in-frame clones and leaves some out. This table has tens of thousands of clones, 65% to 90% appearing once. This CDR3 is 17 amino acids long. J was trimmed by 4 bases and V by 1 base; bases with no gene match: 8. Germline V CDR1 and CDR2: SGHTA, FQGNSA. The chain uses TRBV7-2 and TRBJ2-5; 11 positions agree with TRBD2. The TCR originated in a man aged 40-50 years in good health. The sequenced sample consisted of blood. CDR3 loop: CASSLVNSGGARETQYF. In DNA form, the CDR3 reads TGTGCCAGCAGCTTAGTTAATAGCGGGGGGGCCCGAGAGACCCAGTACTTC.